Sequencing of this TCR beta chain was carried out in a study of T cell repertoires in cytomegalovirus infection. MiXCR, run by TCRdb on the reads, gives a single entry per CDR3 protein. The sample shows hundreds of thousands of distinct CDR3 sequences, roughly a sixth of them seen only once. This clonotype was found many times. This clonotype was sampled from a human donor in good health (CMV status not recorded). Some clones in this sample may be carry-over from other donors' samples. The sequencing input was PBMCs.

The CDR3 spells CASSLVGGTSTDTQYF. In DNA form, the CDR3 reads TGTGCCAGCAGTTTAGTTGGTGGGACTAGCACAGATACGCAGTATTTT. This chain uses TRBV12-3 or TRBV12-4 with TRBJ2-3; D is perhaps TRBD2 (6 bases). V was pared by 1 base and J by 0 bases, with 11 bases between. The CDR3 length is 16 residues.